These T cell receptor beta chains were read from a single sample in a study of cytomegalovirus exposure and HLA in healthy donors. Using immunoSEQ multiplex PCR, the repertoire was profiled, and TCRdb retains in-frame clones only, with some absent. The data hold over 110,000 clones, with approximately 86% observed a single time. Sequencing input: PBMCs. Receptor source: a young man in good health and CMV-seropositive. Each CDR3 is given with its conserved first and last residue. The order of the fields is J gene, V gene, D gene, clone size, CDR3 length, CDR3 DNA, CDR3 protein. A D gene is named only where the DNA matches it firmly. Not all rows give a size; the values are once, few, many and, for expanded clones, a class.

>TRBJ2-7|TRBV5-8|TRBD1|once|15
TGTGCCAGCAGCTGGGCGAGGGCAGGGGGCTACGAGCAGTACTTC
CASSWARAGGYEQYF
>TRBJ2-2|TRBV6-5|TRBD1|NA|14
TGTGCCAGCAGTCCGTCGACAGGGCCCGGGGAGCTGTTTTTT
CASSPSTGPGELFF
>TRBJ1-5|TRBV6-6|NA|NA|15
TGTGCCAGCAGTTACCGTGGCAGGGAGGGACAGCCCCAGCATTTT
CASSYRGREGQPQHF
>TRBJ2-7|TRBV6-6|TRBD1|NA|15
TGTGCCAGCAGTGACCGACAGGGGAGCTCCTACGAGCAGTACTTC
CASSDRQGSSYEQYF
>TRBJ2-2|TRBV9|NA|NA|17
TGTGCCAGCAGCCCCTCGGCTCGGCCAGGGGACACCGGGGAGCTGTTTTTT
CASSPSARPGDTGELFF
>TRBJ1-6|TRBV6-5|NA|medium-sized|15
TGTGCCAGCAGTTACTCGTTGCAGGGTGATTCACCCCTCCACTTT
CASSYSLQGDSPLHF
>TRBJ2-6|TRBV11-2|NA|NA|19
TGTGCCAGCAGTGGGAGGCAGGGACTCACCCACTCTGGGGCCAACGTCCTGACTTTC
CASSGRQGLTHSGANVLTF
>TRBJ2-5|TRBV5-5|TRBD2|NA|15
TGTGCCAGCAGCTTGTTCGGGGAGGGAGGGGAGACCCAGTACTTC
CASSLFGEGGETQYF
>TRBJ2-3|TRBV18|NA|NA|14
TGTGCCAGCTCACCACCCTATAGCACAGATACGCAGTATTTT
CASSPPYSTDTQYF
>TRBJ2-6|TRBV15|NA|NA|16
TGTGCCACCAGCACCAATACAGGCTCTGGGGCCAACGTCCTGACTTTC
CATSTNTGSGANVLTF
>TRBJ2-1|TRBV25-1|TRBD1|NA|11
TGTGCCGTAGACAGGGCTTTTGGTCAGTTCTTC
CAVDRAFGQFF
>TRBJ2-7|TRBV10-1|TRBD1|NA|16
TGCGCCAGCAGTGAGTTCCGGGACAGGGGATCCTACGAGCAGTACTTC
CASSEFRDRGSYEQYF
>TRBJ2-5|TRBV19|TRBD1|NA|12
TGTGCCAGTAGGGACAGGAAAGAGACCCAGTACTTC
CASRDRKETQYF
>TRBJ1-1|TRBV6-1|NA|few|13
TGTGCCACCGAAAGGACAGCGAACACTGAAGCTTTCTTT
CATERTANTEAFF
>TRBJ1-2|TRBV5-1|NA|NA|14
TGCGCCAGCAGCGCAACGACAGGAACCTATGGCTACACCTTC
CASSATTGTYGYTF
>TRBJ2-3|TRBV6-5|NA|NA|15
TGTGCCAGCAGTTACTCGAGTAGGGGGGGAGATACGCAGTATTTT
CASSYSSRGGDTQYF
>TRBJ2-7|TRBV18|TRBD1|few|14
TGTGCCAGCTCAGGACAGGGGCACTCCTACGAGCAGTACTTC
CASSGQGHSYEQYF
>TRBJ1-1|TRBV5-1|NA|NA|14
TGCGCCAGCAGCTCCGGGACACAGAACACTGAAGCTTTCTTT
CASSSGTQNTEAFF
>TRBJ2-3|TRBV9|NA|NA|15
TGTGCCAGCAGCGCCCGGGACTCGGGGATGGTTACGCAGTATTTT
CASSARDSGMVTQYF
>TRBJ1-1|TRBV27|TRBD1|NA|16
TGTGCCAGCAGTTTACTTTCGTCGACAGGGATCGCTGAAGCTTTCTTT
CASSLLSSTGIAEAFF
>TRBJ2-7|TRBV13|NA|NA|11
TGTGCCAGCAGCTTATACGGCGAGCAGTACTTC
CASSLYGEQYF
>TRBJ1-2|TRBV5-6|NA|NA|12
TGTGCCAGCAGCAGGAGACAGCCTGGCTACACCTTC
CASSRRQPGYTF
>TRBJ2-3|TRBV7-2|TRBD2|NA|14
TGTGCCAGCAGTTCGGGGGGGGGCACAGATACGCAGTATTTT
CASSSGGGTDTQYF